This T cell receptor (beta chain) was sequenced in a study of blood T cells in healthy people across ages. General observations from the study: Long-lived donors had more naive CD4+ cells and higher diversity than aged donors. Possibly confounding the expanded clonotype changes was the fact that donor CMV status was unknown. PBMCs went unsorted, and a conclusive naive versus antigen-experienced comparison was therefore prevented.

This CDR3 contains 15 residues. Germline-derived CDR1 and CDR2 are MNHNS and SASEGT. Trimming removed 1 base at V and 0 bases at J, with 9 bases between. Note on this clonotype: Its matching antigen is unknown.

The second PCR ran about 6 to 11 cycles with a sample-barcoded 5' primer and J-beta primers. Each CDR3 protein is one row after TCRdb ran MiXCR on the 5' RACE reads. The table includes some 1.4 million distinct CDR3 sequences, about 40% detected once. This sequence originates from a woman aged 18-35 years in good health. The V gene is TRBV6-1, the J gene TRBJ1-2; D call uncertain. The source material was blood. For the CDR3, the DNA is TGTGCCAGCAGTGAAGACTTGTTCGCTAACTATGGCTACACCTTC. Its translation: CASSEDLFANYGYTF.